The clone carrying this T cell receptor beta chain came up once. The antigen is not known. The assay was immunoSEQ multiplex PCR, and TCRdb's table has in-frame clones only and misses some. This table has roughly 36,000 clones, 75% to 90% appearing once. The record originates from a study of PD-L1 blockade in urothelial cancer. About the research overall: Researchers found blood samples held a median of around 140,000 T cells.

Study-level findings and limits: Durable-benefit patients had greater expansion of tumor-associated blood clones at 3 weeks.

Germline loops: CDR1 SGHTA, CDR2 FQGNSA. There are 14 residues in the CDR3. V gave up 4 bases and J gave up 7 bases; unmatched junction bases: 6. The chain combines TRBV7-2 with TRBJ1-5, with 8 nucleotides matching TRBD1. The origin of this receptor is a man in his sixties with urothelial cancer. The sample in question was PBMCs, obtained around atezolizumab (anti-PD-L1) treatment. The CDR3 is CASSSGQGRQPQHF. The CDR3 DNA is TGTGCCAGCAGCTCCGGACAGGGCAGGCAGCCCCAGCATTTT.